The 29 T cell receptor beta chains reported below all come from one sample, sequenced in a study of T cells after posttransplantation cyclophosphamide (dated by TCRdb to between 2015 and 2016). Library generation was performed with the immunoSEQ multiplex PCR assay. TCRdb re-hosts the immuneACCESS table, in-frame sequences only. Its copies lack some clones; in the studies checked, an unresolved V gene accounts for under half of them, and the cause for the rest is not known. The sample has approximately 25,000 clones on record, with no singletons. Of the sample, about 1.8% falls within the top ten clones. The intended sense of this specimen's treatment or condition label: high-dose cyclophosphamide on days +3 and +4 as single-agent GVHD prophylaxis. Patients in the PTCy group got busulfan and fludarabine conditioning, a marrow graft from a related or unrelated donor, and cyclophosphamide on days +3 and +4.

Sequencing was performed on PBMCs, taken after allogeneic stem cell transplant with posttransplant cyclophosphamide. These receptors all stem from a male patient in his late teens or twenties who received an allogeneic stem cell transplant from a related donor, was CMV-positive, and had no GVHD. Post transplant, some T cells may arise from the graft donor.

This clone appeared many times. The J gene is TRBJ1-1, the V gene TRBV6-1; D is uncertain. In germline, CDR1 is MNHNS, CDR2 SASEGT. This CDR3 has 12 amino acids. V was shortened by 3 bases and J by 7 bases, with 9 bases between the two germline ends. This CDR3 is CASSEAPGEAFF. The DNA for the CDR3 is TGTGCCAGCAGTGAGGCCCCGGGTGAAGCTTTCTTT.

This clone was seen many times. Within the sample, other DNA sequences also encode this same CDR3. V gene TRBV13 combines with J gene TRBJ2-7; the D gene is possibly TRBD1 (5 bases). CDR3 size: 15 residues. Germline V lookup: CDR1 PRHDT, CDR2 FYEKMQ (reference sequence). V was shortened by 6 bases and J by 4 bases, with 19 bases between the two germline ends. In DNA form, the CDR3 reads TGTGCCAGCAGTTACGAACAGGAAGGGGTATACGAGCAGTACTTC. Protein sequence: CASSYEQEGVYEQYF.

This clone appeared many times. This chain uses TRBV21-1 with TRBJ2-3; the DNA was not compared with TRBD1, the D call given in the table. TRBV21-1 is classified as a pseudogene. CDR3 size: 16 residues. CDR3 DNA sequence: TGTGCCAGCAGCAAACGTCCAGTCGCTAGCACAGATACGCAGTATTTT. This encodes CASSKRPVASTDTQYF.

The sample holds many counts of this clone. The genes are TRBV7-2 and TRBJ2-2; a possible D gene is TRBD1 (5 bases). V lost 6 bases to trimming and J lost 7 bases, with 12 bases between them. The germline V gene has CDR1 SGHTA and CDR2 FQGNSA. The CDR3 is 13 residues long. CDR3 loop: CASRRGPDGELFF. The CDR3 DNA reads TGTGCCAGCAGAAGGGGCCCGGACGGGGAGCTGTTTTTT.

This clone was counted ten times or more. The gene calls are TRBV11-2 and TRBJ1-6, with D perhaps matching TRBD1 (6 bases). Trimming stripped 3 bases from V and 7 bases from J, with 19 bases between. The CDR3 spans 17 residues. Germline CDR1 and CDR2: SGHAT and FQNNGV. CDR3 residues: CASSLSNGGLLNSPLHF. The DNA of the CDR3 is TGTGCCAGCAGCTTGTCGAACGGGGGGCTGCTAAATTCACCCCTCCACTTT. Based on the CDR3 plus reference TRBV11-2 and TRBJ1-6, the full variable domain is EAGVAQSPRYKIIEKRQSVAFWCNPISGHATLYWYQQILGQGPKLLIQFQNNGVVDDSQLPKDRFSAERLKGVDSTLKIQPAKLEDSAVYLCASSLSNGGLLNSPLHFGNGTRLTVT.

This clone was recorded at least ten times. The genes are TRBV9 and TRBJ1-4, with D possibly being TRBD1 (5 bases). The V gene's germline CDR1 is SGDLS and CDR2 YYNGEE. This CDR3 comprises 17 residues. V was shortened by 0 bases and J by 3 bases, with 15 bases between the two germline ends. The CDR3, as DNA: TGTGCCAGCAGCGTAGAGGGAGGGGCCAGACCTAATGAAAAACTGTTTTTT. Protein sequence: CASSVEGGARPNEKLFF.

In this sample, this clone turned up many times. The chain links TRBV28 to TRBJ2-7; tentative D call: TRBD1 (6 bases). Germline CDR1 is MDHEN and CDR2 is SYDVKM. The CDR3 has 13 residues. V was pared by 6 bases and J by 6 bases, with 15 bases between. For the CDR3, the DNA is TGTGCCAGCAGGCGTACAGGGACCGGCGAGCAGTACTTC. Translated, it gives CASRRTGTGEQYF.

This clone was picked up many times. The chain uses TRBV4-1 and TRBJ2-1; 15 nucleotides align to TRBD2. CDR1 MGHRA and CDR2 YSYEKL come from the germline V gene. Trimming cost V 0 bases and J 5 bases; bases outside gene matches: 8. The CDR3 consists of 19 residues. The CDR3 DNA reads TGCGCCAGCAGCCAAGATGGGACTAGCGGGAGGAAGAGGGACAATGAGCAGTTCTTC. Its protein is CASSQDGTSGRKRDNEQFF.

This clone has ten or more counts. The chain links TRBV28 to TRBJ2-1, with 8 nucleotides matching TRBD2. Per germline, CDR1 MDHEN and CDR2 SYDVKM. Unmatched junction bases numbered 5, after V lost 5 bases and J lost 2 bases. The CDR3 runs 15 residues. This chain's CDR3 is CASSLNSGAYNEQFF. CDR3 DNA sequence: TGTGCCAGCAGTCTAAATAGCGGGGCCTACAATGAGCAGTTCTTC.

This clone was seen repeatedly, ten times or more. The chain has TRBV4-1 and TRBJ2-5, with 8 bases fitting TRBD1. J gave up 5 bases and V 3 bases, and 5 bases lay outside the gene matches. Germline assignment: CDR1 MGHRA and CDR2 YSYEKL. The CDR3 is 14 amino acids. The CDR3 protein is CASSHPDRVETQYF. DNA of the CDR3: TGCGCCAGCAGCCACCCGGACAGGGTGGAGACCCAGTACTTC.

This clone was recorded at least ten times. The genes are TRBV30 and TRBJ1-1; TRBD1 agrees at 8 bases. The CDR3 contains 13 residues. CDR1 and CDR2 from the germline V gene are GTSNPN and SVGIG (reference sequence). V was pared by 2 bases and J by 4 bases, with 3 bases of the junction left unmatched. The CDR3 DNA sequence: TGTGCCTGGAGTACAGACAGGGGCACTGAAGCTTTCTTT. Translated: CAWSTDRGTEAFF.

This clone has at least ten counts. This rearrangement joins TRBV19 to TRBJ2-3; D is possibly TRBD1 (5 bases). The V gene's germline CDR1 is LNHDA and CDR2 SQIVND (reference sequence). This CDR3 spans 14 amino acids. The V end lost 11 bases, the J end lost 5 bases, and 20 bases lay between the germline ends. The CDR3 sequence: CASKVRGRGDTQYF. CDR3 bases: TGTGCCTCAAAGGTTAGGGGTCGTGGAGATACGCAGTATTTT.

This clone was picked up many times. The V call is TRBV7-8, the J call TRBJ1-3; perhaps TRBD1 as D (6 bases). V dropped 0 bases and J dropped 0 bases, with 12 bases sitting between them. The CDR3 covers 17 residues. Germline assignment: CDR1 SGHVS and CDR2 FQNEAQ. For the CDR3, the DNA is TGTGCCAGCAGCTTAGCGCGTAGGGGGTTCTCTGGAAACACCATATATTTT. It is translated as CASSLARRGFSGNTIYF.

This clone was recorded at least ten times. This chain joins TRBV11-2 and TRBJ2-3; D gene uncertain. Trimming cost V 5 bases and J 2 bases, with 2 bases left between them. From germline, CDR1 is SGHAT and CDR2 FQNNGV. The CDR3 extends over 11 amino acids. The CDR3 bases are TGTGCCAGCAGCCTCACAGATACGCAGTATTTT. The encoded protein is CASSLTDTQYF.

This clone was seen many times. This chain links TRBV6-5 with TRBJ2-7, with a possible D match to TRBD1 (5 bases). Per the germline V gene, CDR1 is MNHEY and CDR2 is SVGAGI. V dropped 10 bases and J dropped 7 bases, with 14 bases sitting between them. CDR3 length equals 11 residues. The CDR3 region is CATTAGLEQYF. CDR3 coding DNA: TGTGCCACGACTGCAGGGCTTGAGCAGTACTTC.

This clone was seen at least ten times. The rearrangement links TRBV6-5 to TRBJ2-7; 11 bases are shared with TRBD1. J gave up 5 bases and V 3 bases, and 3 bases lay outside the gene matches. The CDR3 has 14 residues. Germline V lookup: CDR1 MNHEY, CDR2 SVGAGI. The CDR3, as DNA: TGTGCCAGCAGTTATTCGGGACAGGGGGACGAGCAGTACTTC. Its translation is CASSYSGQGDEQYF.

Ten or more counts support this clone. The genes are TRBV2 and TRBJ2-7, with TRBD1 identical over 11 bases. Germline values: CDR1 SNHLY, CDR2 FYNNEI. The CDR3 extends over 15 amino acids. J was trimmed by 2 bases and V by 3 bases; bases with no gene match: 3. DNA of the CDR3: TGTGCCAGCAGTGACCCGGGACAGGGGGCCTACGAGCAGTACTTC. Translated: CASSDPGQGAYEQYF.

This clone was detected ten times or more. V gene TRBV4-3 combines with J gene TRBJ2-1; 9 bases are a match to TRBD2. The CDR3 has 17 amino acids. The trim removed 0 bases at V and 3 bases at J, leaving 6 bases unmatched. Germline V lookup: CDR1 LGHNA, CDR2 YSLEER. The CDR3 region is CASSQDLLAGSYNEQFF. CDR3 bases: TGCGCCAGCAGCCAAGACCTTCTAGCGGGGAGCTACAATGAGCAGTTCTTC.

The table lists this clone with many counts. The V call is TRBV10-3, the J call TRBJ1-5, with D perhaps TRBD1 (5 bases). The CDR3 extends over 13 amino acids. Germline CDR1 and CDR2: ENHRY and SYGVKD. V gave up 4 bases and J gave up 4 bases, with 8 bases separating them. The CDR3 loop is CAISAQENQPQHF. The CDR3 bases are TGTGCCATCAGTGCACAGGAGAATCAGCCCCAGCATTTT.

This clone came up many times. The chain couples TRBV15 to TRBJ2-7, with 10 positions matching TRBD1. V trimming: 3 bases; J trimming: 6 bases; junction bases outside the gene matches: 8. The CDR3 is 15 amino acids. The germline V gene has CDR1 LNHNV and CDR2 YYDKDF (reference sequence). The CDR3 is CATSSGTGDLLEQYF. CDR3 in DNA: TGTGCCACCAGCAGCGGGACAGGGGATCTTCTCGAGCAGTACTTC.

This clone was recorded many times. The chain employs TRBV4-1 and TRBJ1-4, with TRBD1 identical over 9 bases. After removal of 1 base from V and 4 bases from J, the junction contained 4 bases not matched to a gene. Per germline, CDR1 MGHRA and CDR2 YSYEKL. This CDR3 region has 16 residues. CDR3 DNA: TGCGCCAGCAGCCAAGTCCCGACAGGGGGTAATGAAAAACTGTTTTTT. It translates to CASSQVPTGGNEKLFF.

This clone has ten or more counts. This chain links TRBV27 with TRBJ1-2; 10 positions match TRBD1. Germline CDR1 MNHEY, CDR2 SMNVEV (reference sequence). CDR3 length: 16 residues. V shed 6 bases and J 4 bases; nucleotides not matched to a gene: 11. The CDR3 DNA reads TGTGCCAGCAGCTCCCTCACCCGGGACAGGGGCTATGGCTACACCTTC. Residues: CASSSLTRDRGYGYTF.

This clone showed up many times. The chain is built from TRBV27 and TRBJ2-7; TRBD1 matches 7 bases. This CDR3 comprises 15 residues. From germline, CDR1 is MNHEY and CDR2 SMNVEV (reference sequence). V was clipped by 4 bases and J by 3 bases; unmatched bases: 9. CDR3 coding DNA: TGTGCCAGCAGTTATACAGGGGATTTAGTCTACGAGCAGTACTTC. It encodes CASSYTGDLVYEQYF.

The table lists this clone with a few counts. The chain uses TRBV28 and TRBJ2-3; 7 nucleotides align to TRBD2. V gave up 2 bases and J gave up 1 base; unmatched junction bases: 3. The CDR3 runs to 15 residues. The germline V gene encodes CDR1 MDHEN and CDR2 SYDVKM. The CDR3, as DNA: TGTGCCAGCAGTTTAGGCGGGAGCCGCACAGATACGCAGTATTTT. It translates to CASSLGGSRTDTQYF.

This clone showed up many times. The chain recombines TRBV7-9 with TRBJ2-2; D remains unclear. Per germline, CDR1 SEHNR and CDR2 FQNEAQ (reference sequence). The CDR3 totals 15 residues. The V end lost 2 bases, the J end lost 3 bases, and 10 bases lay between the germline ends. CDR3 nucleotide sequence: TGTGCCAGCAGCTTACTCGACTTCTACACCGGGGAGCTGTTTTTT. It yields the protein CASSLLDFYTGELFF.

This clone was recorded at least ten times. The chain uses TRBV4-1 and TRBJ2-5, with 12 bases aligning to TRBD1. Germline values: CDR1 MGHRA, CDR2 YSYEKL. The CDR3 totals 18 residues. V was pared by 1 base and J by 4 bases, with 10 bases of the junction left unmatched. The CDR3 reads CASSQGRGGQGALETQYF. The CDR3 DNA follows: TGCGCCAGCAGCCAAGGGAGGGGGGGACAGGGGGCTTTAGAGACCCAGTACTTC.

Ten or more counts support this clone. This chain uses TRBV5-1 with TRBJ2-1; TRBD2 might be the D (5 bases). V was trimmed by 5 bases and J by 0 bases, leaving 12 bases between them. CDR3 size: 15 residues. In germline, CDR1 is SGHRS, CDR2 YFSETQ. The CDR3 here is CASRLSGNSYNEQFF. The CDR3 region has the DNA TGCGCCAGCAGACTAAGCGGAAACTCCTACAATGAGCAGTTCTTC.

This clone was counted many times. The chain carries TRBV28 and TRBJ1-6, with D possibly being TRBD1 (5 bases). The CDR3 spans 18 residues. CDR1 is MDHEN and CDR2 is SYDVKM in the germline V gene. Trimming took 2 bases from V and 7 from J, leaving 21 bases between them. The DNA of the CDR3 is TGTGCCAGCAGTTTAGGGCCCAGGGTGAGCCTAAAAAATTCACCCCTCCACTTT. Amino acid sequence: CASSLGPRVSLKNSPLHF.

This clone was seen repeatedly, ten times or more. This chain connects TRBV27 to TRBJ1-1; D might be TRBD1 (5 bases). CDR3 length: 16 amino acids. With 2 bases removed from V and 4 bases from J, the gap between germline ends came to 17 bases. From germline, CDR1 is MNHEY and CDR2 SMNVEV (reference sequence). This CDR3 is CASSLAGDWLGTEAFF. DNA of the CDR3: TGTGCCAGCAGTTTAGCCGGGGACTGGTTGGGCACTGAAGCTTTCTTT.